One sample yielded the 14 T cell receptor beta chains listed below, sequenced in a study of CD8 T cells in Susac syndrome. Random hexamers were used to reverse transcribe about 0.5 to 1 ug of RNA. TCRdb processed the immunoSEQ multiplex PCR reads anew with MiXCR; each CDR3 protein has one entry. The sample lists some 120,000 distinct CDR3 sequences, just over 90% occurring once. Sequencing was carried out using CD8+ T cells from PBMCs. The receptors stem from a human donor with multiple sclerosis.

This sequence joins TRBV7-8 and TRBJ2-7; 11 bases are shared with TRBD2. The CDR3 spans 15 residues. V shed 3 bases, J shed 2 bases, and the junction held 3 bases outside the gene matches. Germline V gives CDR1 SGHVS, CDR2 FQNEAQ. The CDR3 nucleotides are TGTGCCAGCAGCTTGAGACTAGCGGGGCCCTACGAGCAGTACTTC. It translates to CASSLRLAGPYEQYF. The full variable domain, its missing parts supplied by reference TRBV7-8 and TRBJ2-7, is GAGVSQSPRYKVAKRGQDVALRCDPISGHVSLFWYQQALGQGPEFLTYFQNEAQLDKSGLPSDRFFAERPEGSVSTLKIQRTQQEDSAVYLCASSLRLAGPYEQYFGPGTRLTVT.

The rearrangement joins TRBV9 to TRBJ2-7; 9 nucleotides align to TRBD1. Germline loops: CDR1 SGDLS, CDR2 YYNGEE. Trimming removed 3 bases from V and 2 bases from J; junction bases left unmatched: 6. CDR3 size: 15 residues. DNA for the CDR3: TGTGCCAGCAGCGGGGACAGGGAACGAACCTACGAGCAGTACTTC. Protein sequence: CASSGDRERTYEQYF.

CDR3 nucleotide sequence: TGTGCCAGCAGTGCCGGGACAGGGGGCTCTGAAGCTTTCTTT. Amino acid sequence: CASSAGTGGSEAFF. V and J are TRBV6-1 and TRBJ1-1, with 12 bases identical to TRBD1. The CDR3 sequence is 14 residues long. CDR1 and CDR2 (germline): MNHNS, SASEGT. The junction had 3 bases not matched to a gene; V was cut back by 4 bases and J by 6 bases.

The chain is built from TRBV21-1 and TRBJ2-5; no DNA check was done on the table's D call, TRBD1. TRBV21-1 is assigned pseudogene status. The CDR3 spans 16 residues. The CDR3 is CASSIRDRVGGETQYF. The CDR3 DNA follows: TGTGCCAGCAGCATCCGGGACAGGGTTGGAGGAGAGACCCAGTACTTC.

The chain couples TRBV6-6 to TRBJ2-4; a weak D match, TRBD1 (5 bases). Germline V lookup: CDR1 MNHNY, CDR2 SVGAGI (reference sequence). V was trimmed by 5 bases and J by 0 bases, leaving 11 bases between them. This CDR3 is built from 15 residues. The CDR3 bases are TGTGCCAGCAGTCACCTGACAGTAGCCAAAAACATTCAGTACTTC. Its translation is CASSHLTVAKNIQYF.

The chain joins TRBV20-1 to TRBJ2-1; 8 nucleotides agree with TRBD2. In germline, CDR1 is DFQATT, CDR2 SNEGSKA (reference sequence). J gave up 0 bases and V 2 bases, and 6 bases lay outside the gene matches. This CDR3 has 16 amino acids. The CDR3 region has the DNA TGCAGTGCTAGACTGACTAGCGAAAGCTCCTACAATGAGCAGTTCTTC. This encodes CSARLTSESSYNEQFF.

The chain combines TRBV24-1 with TRBJ2-1; 8 nucleotides match TRBD1. V lost 2 bases, J lost 8 bases, and 7 bases stayed unmatched. This CDR3 region has 15 residues. From germline, CDR1 is KGHDR and CDR2 SFDVKD. The CDR3 spells CATSDSEDREDEQFF. The CDR3 DNA follows: TGTGCCACCAGTGATTCCGAGGACAGGGAAGATGAGCAGTTCTTC.

CDR3 in amino acids: CASSWTPDRIREAFF. The CDR3 bases are TGCGCCAGCAGCTGGACCCCAGACAGAATCCGTGAAGCTTTCTTT. The chain carries TRBV5-1 and TRBJ1-1, with a possible D match to TRBD1 (5 bases). Trimming took 3 bases from V and 7 from J, leaving 19 bases between them. In germline, CDR1 is SGHRS, CDR2 YFSETQ. CDR3 length: 15 amino acids.

The rearrangement joins TRBV4-1 to TRBJ1-3; unclear D gene. Trimming took 4 bases from V and 0 from J, leaving 16 bases between them. In germline, CDR1 is MGHRA, CDR2 YSYEKL. The CDR3 is 17 amino acids. CDR3 sequence: CASSPQFAPNSGNTIYF. In nucleotides, the CDR3 is TGCGCCAGCAGCCCCCAGTTTGCCCCGAACTCTGGAAACACCATATATTTT.

The gene calls are TRBV24-1 and TRBJ2-1; D not certain. Germline CDR1 reads KGHDR; CDR2 reads SFDVKD. V was shortened by 3 bases and J by 9 bases, with 8 bases between the two germline ends. The CDR3 is 12 amino acids. CDR3 sequence: CATSDLRPEQFF. The DNA of the CDR3 is TGTGCCACCAGTGATCTGAGGCCTGAGCAGTTCTTC.

The chain uses TRBV5-6 and TRBJ2-2; no firm D call. The V gene lost 5 bases and the J gene lost 0 bases, with 8 bases spanning the gap. Germline loops: CDR1 SGHDT, CDR2 YYEEEE. The CDR3 runs 14 residues. The CDR3 region has the DNA TGTGCCAGCAGTCCGGGCCCGAACACCGGGGAGCTGTTTTTT. Encoded protein: CASSPGPNTGELFF.

The chain links TRBV12-3 or TRBV12-4 to TRBJ2-3; 9 bases match TRBD1. J was trimmed by 8 bases and V by 5 bases; bases with no gene match: 14. The CDR3 covers 16 residues. The CDR3 protein is CASSTRDREGLGTQYF. CDR3 DNA sequence: TGTGCCAGCAGTACCCGGGACAGGGAGGGTCTGGGTACGCAGTATTTT.

V is TRBV2 and J is TRBJ2-1; maybe TRBD2 (6 bases). The CDR3 length is 17 residues. V shed 5 bases and J shed 2 bases, with 19 bases lying between them. The germline gives CDR1 SNHLY, CDR2 FYNNEI. CDR3 DNA: TGTGCCAGCAGTAGGGGCAATATAGCGGTAGCCTACAATGAGCAGTTCTTC. It translates to CASSRGNIAVAYNEQFF.

The rearrangement joins TRBV6-5 to TRBJ1-2; 7 nucleotides align to TRBD1. Germline CDR1 reads MNHEY; CDR2 reads SVGAGI. The CDR3 loop spans 16 amino acids. Trimming at V came to 5 bases and at J to 4 bases, leaving 13 bases not matched to a gene. DNA of the CDR3: TGTGCCAGCAGTAACCAGAGGGGGCGCTGGGCCTATGGCTACACCTTC. Amino acids: CASSNQRGRWAYGYTF.